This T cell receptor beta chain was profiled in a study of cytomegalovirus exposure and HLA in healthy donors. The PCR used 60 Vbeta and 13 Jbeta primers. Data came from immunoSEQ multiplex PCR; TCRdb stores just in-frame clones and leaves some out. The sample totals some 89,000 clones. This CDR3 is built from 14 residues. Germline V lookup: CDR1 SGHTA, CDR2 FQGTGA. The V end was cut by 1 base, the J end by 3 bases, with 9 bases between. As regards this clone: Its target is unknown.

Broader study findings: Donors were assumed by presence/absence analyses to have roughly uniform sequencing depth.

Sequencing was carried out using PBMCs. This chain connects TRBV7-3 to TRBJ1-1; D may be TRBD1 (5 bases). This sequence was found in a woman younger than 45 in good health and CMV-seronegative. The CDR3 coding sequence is TGTGCCAGCAGCTTAAGGGGGGGGTACACTGAAGCTTTCTTT. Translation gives CASSLRGGYTEAFF. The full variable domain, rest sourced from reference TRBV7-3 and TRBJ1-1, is GAGVSQTPSNKVTEKGKYVELRCDPISGHTALYWYRQSLGQGPEFLIYFQGTGAADDSGLPNDRFFAVRPEGSVSTLKIQRTERGDSAVYLCASSLRGGYTEAFFGQGTRLTVV.